A single T cell receptor beta chain is shown here with its context. Its antigen remains unidentified. This specimen comes from a study of CD8+CD57+ T cells in acquired aplastic anemia. Study context: Sorted CD4+ plus CD8+ cells gave DNA averaging around 3 ug. Findings of the study overall: Shared by patients and controls, 25 to 30 CD8+ CDR3s were abundant in patients. Levels of CD8+ Simpson's diversity were not significantly distinct in patients versus controls.

The template for TCR beta VDJ and CDR3 sequence profiling was genomic DNA. TCRdb passed the reads through MiXCR, listing each CDR3 protein once. In the table there are approximately 160,000 distinct CDR3 sequences, less than 60% of which are singletons. The V gene end was trimmed by 5 bases and the J gene end by 2 bases; junction bases not matched to a gene: 9. There are 16 residues in the CDR3. CDR1 SGHTA and CDR2 FQGNSA come from the germline V gene. All patients picked for sequencing had shown, by flow cytometry, an expansion of CD8+CD57+ cells. Among the patients, none had received any therapy at the time of blood sampling.

The clonotype comes from a human donor with aplastic anemia. The chain has TRBV7-2 and TRBJ2-3; 8 bases agree with TRBD1. The sample consisted of sorted CD4+, CD8+, or CD8+CD57+ T cells (not recorded which) from PBMCs. The CDR3 DNA reads TGTGCCAGCAGCCTACCGGGACAGGCTAACACAGATACGCAGTATTTT. Amino acid sequence: CASSLPGQANTDTQYF.